This TCR beta chain was recovered during a study of breast tumors, draining lymph nodes, adjacent tissues. Using its own MiXCR run on the multiplex PCR reads, TCRdb lists one record per CDR3 protein. The sample lists roughly 86,000 distinct CDR3 sequences, 15% to 20% occurring once. Germline loops: CDR1 LNHDA, CDR2 SQIVND (reference sequence). CDR3 size: 14 residues. With V trimmed by 6 bases and J by 3 bases, 3 bases remained unmatched. Many counts were recorded for this clonotype. Antigen specificity is unknown. Findings and limits, study-wide: Tumors had less TCR diversity than lymph nodes, more than nontumor tissue. Data only fit, rather than demonstrated, lymph node origin of most tumor T cells. Luminal-like breast cancer showed significantly greater tumor-nontumor repertoire similarity than basal-like breast cancer did. The data were judged consistent with most tumor T cells coming from lymph node and expanding in tumor.

Breast cancer patients provided tissue from their axillary draining lymph nodes. The TCR comes from a female donor with breast cancer. Some clones in this sample may be carry-over from other donors' samples. The chain is built from TRBV19 and TRBJ2-2; 8 bases fit TRBD1. Sequenced input: axillary lymph node tissue. This CDR3 is CASRVTGDTGELFF. The CDR3 DNA reads as TGTGCCAGTAGGGTGACAGGGGACACCGGGGAGCTGTTTTTT. Full variable domain (missing parts from reference TRBV19 and TRBJ2-2): DGGITQSPKYLFRKEGQNVTLSCEQNLNHDAMYWYRQDPGQGLRLIYYSQIVNDFQKGDIAEGYSVSREKKESFPLTVTSAQKNPTAFYLCASRVTGDTGELFFGEGSRLTVL.